This TCR beta chain comes out of a study of T-cell reconstitution after alpha-beta-depleted transplantation in children. TCRbeta library preparation incorporated unique molecular identifiers. One entry per CDR3 protein results from TCRdb running MiXCR on the PCR reads. The table lists 90,000 to 130,000 distinct CDR3 sequences, around a tenth of them singletons. The CDR3 runs to 21 residues. This clonotype was observed a handful of times. Its antigen is unknown. Findings and limits, study-wide: After transplant, at about two months, alpha-beta T cells were reportedly derived from several hundred expanded graft clones. At the one-year point after transplant, T-cell counts and TCRbeta diversity were found to come mostly from T cells that had been newly produced.

This chain joins TRBV21-1 and TRBJ2-7; the tabulated D call, TRBD1, remains unverified against the DNA. TRBV21-1 is a pseudogene. The TCR sequence derives from a boy aged 2 to 10 with acute lymphoblastic leukemia, due to receive a stem cell transplant. The material sequenced was PBMCs, taken before TCRalphabeta/CD19-depleted stem cell transplant. The CDR3: CASSPRIIDRTQCLGVREQYF. CDR3 in DNA: TGTGCCAGCAGCCCTCGGATAATAGACAGGACGCAATGTCTCGGGGTTCGCGAGCAGTACTTC.